These 11 T cell receptor beta chains were sequenced from one sample in a study of blood T cell repertoires in COVID-19. Produced via immunoSEQ multiplex PCR; TCRdb's table is partial and in-frame only. The sample yields around 180,000 clones, around 89% seen once. Sequenced sample: peripheral blood. Receptors originate from a human donor in a cohort sampled during active COVID-19.

This clone was seen only a few times. The CDR3 region has the DNA TGTGCCAGCAGCTTTACTGATGATACGCAGTATTTT. This encodes CASSFTDDTQYF. The rearrangement links TRBV5-6 to TRBJ2-3; D ambiguous. The CDR3 is made up of 12 amino acids. V was trimmed by 2 bases and J by 6 bases, leaving 7 bases between them. CDR1 SGHDT and CDR2 YYEEEE come from the germline V gene.

The chain employs TRBV3-1 (or the pseudogene TRBV3-2) and TRBJ2-3, with TRBD2 matching over 10 bases. The trim removed 3 bases at V and 5 bases at J, leaving 8 bases unmatched. CDR1 is LGHDT, CDR2 YNNKEL, per germline (reference sequence). The CDR3 has 16 residues. The DNA for the CDR3 is TGTGCCAGCAGCCAGGGGAGGCCTAGCGGGGGAGATACGCAGTATTTT. It translates to CASSQGRPSGGDTQYF.

The CDR3: CASSSLAGANVLTF. The CDR3 DNA reads as TGTGCCAGCAGCTCGTTAGCTGGGGCCAACGTCCTGACTTTC. V and J are TRBV5-5 and TRBJ2-6; unclear D gene. Germline lookup yields CDR1 SGHKS and CDR2 YYEKEE (reference sequence). Trimming cost V 3 bases and J 2 bases, with 6 bases left between them. The length of the CDR3 is 14 residues.

The V and J genes are TRBV11-2 and TRBJ2-1; the match to TRBD2 covers 7 bases. The CDR3 totals 14 residues. The V segment lost 7 bases and the J segment 2 bases; nucleotides outside the gene matches: 5. Germline values: CDR1 SGHAT, CDR2 FQNNGV. CDR3 amino acids: CASTVGTTYNEQFF. The CDR3 nucleotides read TGTGCCAGCACCGTCGGGACTACCTACAATGAGCAGTTCTTC.

This chain joins TRBV5-6 and TRBJ1-2, with D unresolved. With 4 bases removed from V and 0 bases from J, the gap between germline ends came to 7 bases. This CDR3 has 13 amino acids. From germline, CDR1 is SGHDT and CDR2 YYEEEE. The CDR3 DNA is TGTGCCAGCAGCGCCGGGACTAACTATGGCTACACCTTC. Amino acids: CASSAGTNYGYTF.

The V call is TRBV7-2, the J call TRBJ2-2, with TRBD1 matching 7 bases. The J segment lost 1 base and the V segment lost 4 bases, leaving 3 bases of the junction unmatched. Germline CDR1 SGHTA, CDR2 FQGNSA. The CDR3 is made up of 15 amino acids. CDR3 protein: CASSWGTVNTGELFF. The CDR3 bases are TGTGCCAGCAGCTGGGGGACAGTGAACACCGGGGAGCTGTTTTTT.

V usage is TRBV4-3 and J usage is TRBJ1-2, with a possible D match to TRBD1 (5 bases). Germline assignment: CDR1 LGHNA and CDR2 YSLEER. V was shortened by 1 base and J by 8 bases, with 14 bases between the two germline ends. The CDR3 extends over 14 amino acids. Here the CDR3 reads CASSQAGLEGGYTF. In nucleotides, the CDR3 is TGCGCCAGCAGCCAAGCGGGACTGGAGGGAGGCTACACCTTC.

This clone appeared a single time. This rearrangement joins TRBV9 to TRBJ2-2, with D possibly TRBD2 on 6 matching bases. Germline loops: CDR1 SGDLS, CDR2 YYNGEE. V gave up 1 base and J gave up 2 bases, with 9 bases separating them. This CDR3 is built from 15 residues. The CDR3 nucleotides read TGTGCCAGCAGCGTAAGGCGGGAAAACACCGGGGAGCTGTTTTTT. Translating it yields CASSVRRENTGELFF.

The chain uses TRBV6-5 and TRBJ2-6, with 7 bases lining up with TRBD1. The CDR3 runs to 14 residues. J was trimmed by 2 bases and V by 11 bases; bases with no gene match: 6. Germline V gene data show CDR1 as MNHEY and CDR2 as SVGAGI. CDR3 nucleotide sequence: TGTGCCTCCCTCGACAGGGCTGGGGCCAACGTCCTGACTTTC. This gives the protein CASLDRAGANVLTF.

In its sample, this clone was seen once. The CDR3 coding sequence is TGTGCCAGCAGCAGACGACAGGGGGCAACGGAAGCTTTCTTT. Its translation is CASSRRQGATEAFF. The chain uses TRBV7-2 and TRBJ1-1; 10 bases are shared with TRBD1. V dropped 5 bases and J dropped 8; count of bases not matched to a gene: 8. The CDR3 totals 14 residues. CDR1 is SGHTA and CDR2 is FQGNSA in the germline V gene.

The CDR3, as DNA: TGTGCCAGCAGCACCGGACAGGCCCGAAACCCCTGGGAGACCCAGTACTTC. As protein: CASSTGQARNPWETQYF. The rearrangement uses TRBV11-2 and TRBJ2-5, with 7 bases aligning to TRBD1. CDR1 is SGHAT, CDR2 FQNNGV, per germline. The CDR3 has 17 amino acids. The ends lost 5 bases at V and 5 bases at J; junction bases unmatched: 17.